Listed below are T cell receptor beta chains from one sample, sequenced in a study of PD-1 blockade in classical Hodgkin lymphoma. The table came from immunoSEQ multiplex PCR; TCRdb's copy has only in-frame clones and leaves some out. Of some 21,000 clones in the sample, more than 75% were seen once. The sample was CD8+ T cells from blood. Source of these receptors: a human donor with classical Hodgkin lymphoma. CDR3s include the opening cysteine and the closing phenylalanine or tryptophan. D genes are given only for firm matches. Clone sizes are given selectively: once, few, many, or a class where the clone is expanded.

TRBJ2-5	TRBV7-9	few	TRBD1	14	TGTGCCAGCAGCTTAGGGGACAGGGGCAAGACCCAGTACTTC	CASSLGDRGKTQYF
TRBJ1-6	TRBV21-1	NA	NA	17	TGTGCCAGCAGCGGAAAAGGTCGGGCCACCTATAATTCACCCCTCCACTTT	CASSGKGRATYNSPLHF
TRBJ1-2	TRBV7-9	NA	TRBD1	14	TGTGCCAGCAGCCTGGGACAGGGCGTTCGGGGCTACACCTTC	CASSLGQGVRGYTF
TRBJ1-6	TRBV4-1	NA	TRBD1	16	TGCGCCAGCAGCCCAGGCTCCGACAGGGGATATTCACCCCTCCACTTT	CASSPGSDRGYSPLHF
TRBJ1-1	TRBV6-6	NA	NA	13	TGTGCCAGCAGTTACAGGCTGGGCACTGAAGCTTTCTTT	CASSYRLGTEAFF
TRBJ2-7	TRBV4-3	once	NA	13	TGCGCCAGCAGCCAAGATACAACCTACGAGCAGTACTTC	CASSQDTTYEQYF
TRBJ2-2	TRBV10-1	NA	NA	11	TGCGCCAGCAGTGAGTCTTGGGAGCTGTTTTTT	CASSESWELFF
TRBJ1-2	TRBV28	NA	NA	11	TGTGCCAGCAGCCGCATGGATGGCTACACCTTC	CASSRMDGYTF
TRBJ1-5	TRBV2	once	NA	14	TGTGCCAGCAGCTTAGATGGCCCCAATCAGCCCCAGCATTTT	CASSLDGPNQPQHF
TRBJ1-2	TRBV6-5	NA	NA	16	TGTGCCAGCAGTTACAGGGGCCCCATGGGTCACTATGGCTACACCTTC	CASSYRGPMGHYGYTF
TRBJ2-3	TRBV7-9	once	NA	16	TGTGCCAGCAGCTCGGAAAGGGGGGCTAGCACAGATACGCAGTATTTT	CASSSERGASTDTQYF
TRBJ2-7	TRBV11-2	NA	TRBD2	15	TGTGCCAGCAGCTTATATCTAGCGGGGGAGTACGAGCAGTACTTC	CASSLYLAGEYEQYF
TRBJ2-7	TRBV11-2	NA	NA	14	TGTGCCAGCAGCTTAGATTGGGGTAGCCACGAGCAGTACTTC	CASSLDWGSHEQYF
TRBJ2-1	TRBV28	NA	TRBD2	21	TGTGCCAGCACCTCCCGGGGACGGACTAGCGGGAGGCCGAAGCGTTACAATGAGCAGTTCTTC	CASTSRGRTSGRPKRYNEQFF
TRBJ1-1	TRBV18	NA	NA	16	TGTGCCAGCTCACCCGATCGGGGGCGCGGGTACACTGAAGCTTTCTTT	CASSPDRGRGYTEAFF
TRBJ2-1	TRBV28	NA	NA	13	TGTGCCAGCAGCCTGAGGGGGGCGAATGAGCAGTTCTTC	CASSLRGANEQFF
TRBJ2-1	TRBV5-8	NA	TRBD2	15	TGTGCCAGCAGCGTCGGGACTAGCGTGGAGGAGGAGCAGTTCTTC	CASSVGTSVEEEQFF
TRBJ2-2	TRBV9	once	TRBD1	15	TGTGCCAGCAGCTCGGGGACAGAGAACACCGGGGAGCTGTTTTTT	CASSSGTENTGELFF
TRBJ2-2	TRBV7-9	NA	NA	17	TGTGCCAGCAGCTTAGCGGTAGCTAGCGCCAACACCGGGGAGCTGTTTTTT	CASSLAVASANTGELFF
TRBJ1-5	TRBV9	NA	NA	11	TGTGCCAGCAGCGTTCATCAGCCCCAGCATTTT	CASSVHQPQHF
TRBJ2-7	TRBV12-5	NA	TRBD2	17	TGTGCTAGTGGTTTGGTACCCCCTAGCGGGGATTCCTACGAGCAGTACTTC	CASGLVPPSGDSYEQYF
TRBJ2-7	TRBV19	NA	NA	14	TGTGCCAGTAGTCGGAGGGTCAGCTCCTACGAGCAGTACTTC	CASSRRVSSYEQYF
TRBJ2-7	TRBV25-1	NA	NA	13	TGTGCCAGCAGAGGCAGGTTCTCCTACGAGCAGTACTTC	CASRGRFSYEQYF
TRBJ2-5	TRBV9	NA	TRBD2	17	TGTGCCAGCAGCGTAGGGCTAGCGGGGGGGAGCGAGGAGACCCAGTACTTC	CASSVGLAGGSEETQYF
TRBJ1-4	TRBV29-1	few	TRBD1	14	TGCAGCGTTGTACCGACAGGGTCTAATGAAAAACTGTTTTTT	CSVVPTGSNEKLFF
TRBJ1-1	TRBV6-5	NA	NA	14	TGTGCCAGCAGTTCCGCAGGGTGGAACACTGAAGCTTTCTTT	CASSSAGWNTEAFF
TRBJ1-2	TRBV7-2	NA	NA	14	TGTGCCAGCAGCTTCTTCAGGGGTCCTCAAGGCTACACCTTT	CASSFFRGPQGYTF
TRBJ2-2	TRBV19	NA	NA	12	TGTGCCAGTAGTCTCGGGGGTGTGGAGCTGTTTTTT	CASSLGGVELFF